This TCR beta chain was retrieved from a study of blood T cell repertoires in COVID-19. Overall study: The United States, Italy and Spain were the sources of the acute and convalescent COVID-19 samples.

CDR1 is LNHDA and CDR2 is SQIVND in the germline V gene (reference sequence). V was pared by 7 bases and J by 4 bases, with 16 bases between. The CDR3 contains 14 residues. Measured with immunoSEQ multiplex PCR; TCRdb has only the in-frame clones, and not every one. The sample includes under 200,000 clones, 86% seen only once; the top ten take roughly 7%. This clonotype originated in a man over 45 with active or convalescent COVID-19. Source material: peripheral blood. This chain uses TRBV19 with TRBJ1-2; possibly TRBD1 for D (5 bases). CDR3 nucleotide sequence: TGTGCCAGTACCCCCCAGGGAGGGACCTATGGCTACACCTTC. Protein sequence: CASTPQGGTYGYTF.